A selection of T cell receptor beta chains follows, all from one sample in a study of blood T cell repertoires in COVID-19. Method: immunoSEQ multiplex PCR; TCRdb's copy keeps in-frame clones and lacks some. In the table there are fewer than 200,000 clones, nearly 90% of which are singletons. Sequencing was performed on peripheral blood. The receptors derive from a man younger than 30 who had recovered from COVID-19. Each CDR3 is given with its conserved first and last residue. The order of the fields is D gene, V gene, clone size, J gene, CDR3 DNA, CDR3 protein. A D gene is named only where the DNA matches it firmly. Size tells how often a clone was seen (once, few, many) or the class of an expanded clone, and some rows leave it out.

d_call: TRBD1
v_call: TRBV29-1
clone_size: .
j_call: TRBJ1-1
cdr3_nt: TGCAGCGTCGGACAGGGGGTCACTGAAGCTTTCTTT
cdr3_aa: CSVGQGVTEAFF

d_call: TRBD1
v_call: TRBV6-5
clone_size: .
j_call: TRBJ2-7
cdr3_nt: TGTGCCAGCAGTTACGGGACAGGGGACGAATACGAGCAGTACTTC
cdr3_aa: CASSYGTGDEYEQYF

d_call: .
v_call: TRBV6-5
clone_size: .
j_call: TRBJ1-6
cdr3_nt: TGTGCCATACAAACAGGGAGAAATTCACCCCTCCACTTT
cdr3_aa: CAIQTGRNSPLHF

d_call: TRBD2
v_call: TRBV28
clone_size: .
j_call: TRBJ2-1
cdr3_nt: TGTGCCAGCAGTTTAGGGGGGGAAGGTGAGCAGTTCTTC
cdr3_aa: CASSLGGEGEQFF

d_call: TRBD2
v_call: TRBV11-1
clone_size: once
j_call: TRBJ2-7
cdr3_nt: TGTGCCAGCAGCTTAGCGCGGGGGTACGAGCAGTACTTC
cdr3_aa: CASSLARGYEQYF

d_call: TRBD1
v_call: TRBV3-1/TRBV3-2
clone_size: .
j_call: TRBJ2-2
cdr3_nt: TGTGCCAGCAGCGATGGACAGGTTAACACCGGGGAGCTGTTTTTT
cdr3_aa: CASSDGQVNTGELFF

d_call: .
v_call: TRBV30
clone_size: .
j_call: TRBJ1-2
cdr3_nt: TGTGCCTGGAGTGCCTCCTCCGACTATGGCTACACCTTC
cdr3_aa: CAWSASSDYGYTF

d_call: .
v_call: TRBV9
clone_size: .
j_call: TRBJ2-1
cdr3_nt: TGTGCCAGCAGTCCGACCCGGAGTATATACAATGAGCAGTTCTTC
cdr3_aa: CASSPTRSIYNEQFF

d_call: TRBD2
v_call: TRBV6-5
clone_size: .
j_call: TRBJ2-7
cdr3_nt: TGTGCCAGCAGCTCTAGCGGGAGGTACGAGCAGTACTTC
cdr3_aa: CASSSSGRYEQYF

d_call: .
v_call: TRBV28
clone_size: .
j_call: TRBJ2-5
cdr3_nt: TGTGCCAGCAGTATCGCATCGGGGGAGACCCAGTACTTC
cdr3_aa: CASSIASGETQYF

d_call: .
v_call: TRBV7-9
clone_size: .
j_call: TRBJ1-2
cdr3_nt: TGTGCCAGCAGCCTCCCCCAGAATGGCTACACCTTC
cdr3_aa: CASSLPQNGYTF

d_call: TRBD2
v_call: TRBV28
clone_size: .
j_call: TRBJ2-1
cdr3_nt: TGTGCCAGCAGTTTAGGGTTAGGACTAGCGGCCAATGAGCAGTTCTTC
cdr3_aa: CASSLGLGLAANEQFF

d_call: .
v_call: TRBV3-1/TRBV3-2
clone_size: .
j_call: TRBJ2-7
cdr3_nt: TGTGCCAGCAATGATCGCGGAAGATGGCCCTACGAGCAGTACTTC
cdr3_aa: CASNDRGRWPYEQYF

d_call: .
v_call: TRBV7-6
clone_size: .
j_call: TRBJ2-5
cdr3_nt: TGTGCCAGCAGCGGTGGGCAGGGCCCGGTAGAGACCCAGTACTTC
cdr3_aa: CASSGGQGPVETQYF

d_call: .
v_call: TRBV27
clone_size: .
j_call: TRBJ1-1
cdr3_nt: TGTGCCAGCAGTTTTGGGCAGACCCAAACTGAAGCTTTCTTT
cdr3_aa: CASSFGQTQTEAFF

d_call: TRBD1
v_call: TRBV27
clone_size: .
j_call: TRBJ1-4
cdr3_nt: TGTGCCAGCAGCGGGACAGGGGTTAATGAAAAACTGTTTTTT
cdr3_aa: CASSGTGVNEKLFF

d_call: .
v_call: TRBV2
clone_size: .
j_call: TRBJ2-1
cdr3_nt: TGTGCCAGCAGGCTAGCTGGAGGGCCGTTCAATGAGCAGTTCTTC
cdr3_aa: CASRLAGGPFNEQFF

d_call: TRBD2
v_call: TRBV7-3
clone_size: once
j_call: TRBJ2-3
cdr3_nt: TGTGCCAGCAGCCGCGGACTAGCGGTAGATACGCAGTATTTT
cdr3_aa: CASSRGLAVDTQYF

d_call: .
v_call: TRBV4-3
clone_size: once
j_call: TRBJ2-5
cdr3_nt: TGCGCCAGCAGCCGCGGCCCAGCGGACCGACAAGAGACCCAGTACTTC
cdr3_aa: CASSRGPADRQETQYF

d_call: .
v_call: TRBV7-2
clone_size: .
j_call: TRBJ1-3
cdr3_nt: TGTGCCAGCAGCTCTTCGGGGTTAGCTGGAAACACCATATATTTT
cdr3_aa: CASSSSGLAGNTIYF

d_call: .
v_call: TRBV10-3
clone_size: .
j_call: TRBJ2-1
cdr3_nt: TGTGCCATCAGTGACGCGCTCAGCGGCTATGAGCAGTTCTTC
cdr3_aa: CAISDALSGYEQFF

d_call: .
v_call: TRBV19
clone_size: once
j_call: TRBJ2-1
cdr3_nt: TGTGCCAGTACCGGAACAGGGAACTCCTACAATGAGCAGTTCTTC
cdr3_aa: CASTGTGNSYNEQFF

d_call: .
v_call: TRBV19
clone_size: .
j_call: TRBJ1-1
cdr3_nt: TGTGCCAGTAGTATCGGCAGGAAAGTCGGCACTGAAGCTTTCTTT
cdr3_aa: CASSIGRKVGTEAFF

d_call: .
v_call: TRBV2
clone_size: .
j_call: TRBJ1-5
cdr3_nt: TGTGCCAGCGGGGGGGCAGGGGTCACTCAGCCCCAGCATTTT
cdr3_aa: CASGGAGVTQPQHF

d_call: TRBD2
v_call: TRBV6-5
clone_size: .
j_call: TRBJ2-7
cdr3_nt: TGTGCCAGCAGTTACTGGGGTAGCGGGAACTCCTACGAGCAGTACTTC
cdr3_aa: CASSYWGSGNSYEQYF

d_call: .
v_call: TRBV4-1
clone_size: few
j_call: TRBJ2-7
cdr3_nt: TGCGCCAGCAGCCAAGTCCTGGACTTAGCGGAGGTGGGATATTCCTACGAGCAGTACTTC
cdr3_aa: CASSQVLDLAEVGYSYEQYF

d_call: TRBD2
v_call: TRBV5-1
clone_size: once
j_call: TRBJ2-3
cdr3_nt: TGCGCCAGCAGCTTGGAGGCGGGAGGGCCTTCGACAGATACGCAGTATTTT
cdr3_aa: CASSLEAGGPSTDTQYF

d_call: TRBD1
v_call: TRBV2
clone_size: .
j_call: TRBJ2-1
cdr3_nt: TGTGCCAGCAGTGAAGAGACAGGGGGCCCCTACAATGAGCAGTTCTTC
cdr3_aa: CASSEETGGPYNEQFF

d_call: .
v_call: TRBV4-1
clone_size: few
j_call: TRBJ1-5
cdr3_nt: TGCGCCAGCAGCCTTGACCGGGGTCAGCAGCCCCAGCATTTT
cdr3_aa: CASSLDRGQQPQHF

d_call: TRBD2
v_call: TRBV5-8
clone_size: .
j_call: TRBJ2-1
cdr3_nt: TGTGCCAGCAGCTGGGCCCAGCTAGCGGGAGAGAGGTATGAGCAGTTCTTC
cdr3_aa: CASSWAQLAGERYEQFF

d_call: TRBD1
v_call: TRBV4-3
clone_size: once
j_call: TRBJ1-1
cdr3_nt: TGCGCCAGCAGCCAAGGTCCGCCAGGGGGCACTGAAGCTTTCTTT
cdr3_aa: CASSQGPPGGTEAFF

d_call: TRBD2
v_call: TRBV7-3
clone_size: .
j_call: TRBJ2-3
cdr3_nt: TGTGCCAGCAGCCCCAGGACTAGCCCGCACCGGAAGGATACGCAGTATTTT
cdr3_aa: CASSPRTSPHRKDTQYF

d_call: TRBD1
v_call: TRBV30
clone_size: .
j_call: TRBJ1-1
cdr3_nt: TGTGCCTGGACCCCTAACGGACAGGGGCAAACTGAAGCTTTCTTT
cdr3_aa: CAWTPNGQGQTEAFF

d_call: .
v_call: TRBV6-6
clone_size: .
j_call: TRBJ1-6
cdr3_nt: TGTGCCAGCAGTCCAGGGACATGGGATTCACCCCTCCACTTT
cdr3_aa: CASSPGTWDSPLHF

d_call: .
v_call: TRBV2
clone_size: .
j_call: TRBJ2-4
cdr3_nt: TGTGCCAGCACCCGTACAGAAGCCAAAAACATTCAGTACTTC
cdr3_aa: CASTRTEAKNIQYF

d_call: .
v_call: TRBV28
clone_size: once
j_call: TRBJ2-2
cdr3_nt: TGTGCCAGCAGCCCCGGGACTGGCGTCACCGGGGAGCTGTTTTTT
cdr3_aa: CASSPGTGVTGELFF

d_call: .
v_call: TRBV24-1
clone_size: .
j_call: TRBJ2-7
cdr3_nt: TGTGCCACCAGTGATTTCGGGGGAGGAGAGCAGTACTTC
cdr3_aa: CATSDFGGGEQYF

d_call: .
v_call: TRBV7-8
clone_size: .
j_call: TRBJ1-1
cdr3_nt: TGTGCCAGCAGCTTTCTTTCCACTGAAGCTTTCTTT
cdr3_aa: CASSFLSTEAFF

d_call: TRBD1
v_call: TRBV11-3
clone_size: .
j_call: TRBJ2-7
cdr3_nt: TGTGCCAGCAGCTTAGGGGGGACAGGCTCCTACGAGCAGTACTTC
cdr3_aa: CASSLGGTGSYEQYF

d_call: .
v_call: TRBV27
clone_size: .
j_call: TRBJ1-6
cdr3_nt: TGTGCCAGCAGTCCTCAGGGGAATTCACCCCTCCACTTT
cdr3_aa: CASSPQGNSPLHF

d_call: TRBD1
v_call: TRBV5-6
clone_size: .
j_call: TRBJ2-7
cdr3_nt: TGTGCCAGCAGCATGGACAGGGGCGACGAGCAGTACTTC
cdr3_aa: CASSMDRGDEQYF

d_call: .
v_call: TRBV6-5
clone_size: few
j_call: TRBJ2-7
cdr3_nt: TGTGCCAGCAGTTACGAGGGGGACCACTACGAGCAGTACTTC
cdr3_aa: CASSYEGDHYEQYF

d_call: .
v_call: TRBV18
clone_size: .
j_call: TRBJ1-6
cdr3_nt: TGTGCCAGCTCACCCCTCGACGGCGGGAATTCACCCCTCCACTTT
cdr3_aa: CASSPLDGGNSPLHF

d_call: TRBD2
v_call: TRBV25-1
clone_size: .
j_call: TRBJ2-2
cdr3_nt: TGTGCCAGCAGTGAACTGGGCGGGAGCAACACCGGGGAGCTGTTTTTT
cdr3_aa: CASSELGGSNTGELFF

d_call: .
v_call: TRBV19
clone_size: .
j_call: TRBJ1-1
cdr3_nt: TGTGCCAGTAGGTCCGGGGGTAACACTGAAGCTTTCTTT
cdr3_aa: CASRSGGNTEAFF

d_call: .
v_call: TRBV27
clone_size: .
j_call: TRBJ2-7
cdr3_nt: TGTGCCAGCAGTCCCAATCGTGAGTACGAGCAGTACTTC
cdr3_aa: CASSPNREYEQYF

d_call: TRBD2
v_call: TRBV6-5
clone_size: .
j_call: TRBJ2-1
cdr3_nt: TGTGCCACAGCTAGCGGGACTTACAATGAGCAGTTCTTC
cdr3_aa: CATASGTYNEQFF

d_call: TRBD1
v_call: TRBV5-1
clone_size: few
j_call: TRBJ1-2
cdr3_nt: TGCGCCAGCAGCTTGCTACCGGGACAGGGGGACTATGGCTACACCTTC
cdr3_aa: CASSLLPGQGDYGYTF

d_call: .
v_call: TRBV5-1
clone_size: .
j_call: TRBJ2-2
cdr3_nt: TGCGCCAGCAGCCAGGGGACCACACAAACCGGGGAGCTGTTTTTT
cdr3_aa: CASSQGTTQTGELFF

d_call: TRBD1
v_call: TRBV7-3
clone_size: once
j_call: TRBJ2-2
cdr3_nt: TGTGCCAGCAGTCCCCGGGACAGGGACACCGGGGAGCTGTTTTTT
cdr3_aa: CASSPRDRDTGELFF

d_call: .
v_call: TRBV3-1/TRBV3-2
clone_size: .
j_call: TRBJ1-2
cdr3_nt: TGTGCCAGCAGCCAAGATCGTAAGAGCTATGGCTACACCTTC
cdr3_aa: CASSQDRKSYGYTF

d_call: TRBD2
v_call: TRBV28
clone_size: .
j_call: TRBJ2-7
cdr3_nt: TGTGCCAGCAGTTTTTCTAGCGGGGACTACGAGCAGTACTTC
cdr3_aa: CASSFSSGDYEQYF

d_call: .
v_call: TRBV30
clone_size: .
j_call: TRBJ2-2
cdr3_nt: TGTGCCTGGGGTAAAACCGGGGAGCTGTTTTTT
cdr3_aa: CAWGKTGELFF

d_call: .
v_call: TRBV21-1
clone_size: .
j_call: TRBJ2-1
cdr3_nt: TGTGCCAGCGCCATCCGGGCCCCAGGGACTACATGTGAGCAGTTCTTC
cdr3_aa: CASAIRAPGTTCEQFF